The T cell receptor beta chain described here comes from a study of T cell repertoires in cytomegalovirus infection. Only a few counts were recorded for this clonotype. Its antigen is unknown. Germline V gene lookup returns CDR1 SGHAT and CDR2 FQNNGV. CDR3 length: 13 residues. V lost 5 bases, J lost 5 bases, and 9 bases lay in between. TCRdb re-derived calls from the reads in MiXCR, one entry per CDR3 protein. The table has around 300,000 distinct CDR3 sequences, less than 25% seen once; the top ten hold roughly a fifth. The sequence derives from a human donor in good health (CMV status not recorded). Some clones in this sample may be carry-over from other donors' samples. Sequenced material: cultured PBMCs, taken from culture after CMV antigen stimulation. This sequence joins TRBV11-2 and TRBJ2-2; no reliable D call. The CDR3 DNA is TGTGCCAGCAGCCCTAACCTGACCGGGGAGCTGTTTTTT. It translates to CASSPNLTGELFF.